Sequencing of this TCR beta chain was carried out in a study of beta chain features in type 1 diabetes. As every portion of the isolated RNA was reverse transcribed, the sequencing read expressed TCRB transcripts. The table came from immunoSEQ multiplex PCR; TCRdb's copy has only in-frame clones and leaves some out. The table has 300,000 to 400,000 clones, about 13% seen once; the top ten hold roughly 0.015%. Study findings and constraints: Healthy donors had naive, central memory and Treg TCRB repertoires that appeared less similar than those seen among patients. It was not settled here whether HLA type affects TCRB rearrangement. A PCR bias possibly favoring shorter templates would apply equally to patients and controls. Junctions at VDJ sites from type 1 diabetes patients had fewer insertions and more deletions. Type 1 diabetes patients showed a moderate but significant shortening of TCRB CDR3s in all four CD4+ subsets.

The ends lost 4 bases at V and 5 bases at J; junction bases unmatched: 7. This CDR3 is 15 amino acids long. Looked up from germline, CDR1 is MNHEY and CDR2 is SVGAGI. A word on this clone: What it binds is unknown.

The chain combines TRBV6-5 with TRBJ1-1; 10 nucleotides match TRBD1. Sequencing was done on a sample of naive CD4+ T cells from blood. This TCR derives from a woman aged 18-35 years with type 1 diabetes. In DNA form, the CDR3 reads TGTGCCAGCAGTTCGAGACAGGGGGCGGCGACTGAAGCTTTCTTT. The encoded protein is CASSSRQGAATEAFF.